Presented here are 20 T cell receptor beta chains from one specimen sequenced in a study of regulatory T cells in long-lasting Graves disease. Arm-PCR of CDR3 regions and iRepertoire HTBI primers were used to build TCR beta libraries. One entry per CDR3 protein results from TCRdb running MiXCR on the multiplex PCR reads. The table has approximately 690,000 distinct CDR3 sequences, about 32% seen once. Regarding time point: persistent/refractory GD, antithyroid drugs over 5 years with positive TRAb. The TCR library was prepared using RNA isolated from PBMCs. The sequencing used peripheral blood mononuclear cells (PBMCs), collected when the disease was refractory, from a patient treated with antithyroid drugs. Every receptor here comes from a female donor with Graves disease.

There are a few counts of this clonotype. The rearrangement joins TRBV6-1 to TRBJ2-7; maybe TRBD1 (5 bases). Per germline, CDR1 MNHNS and CDR2 SASEGT. Trimming shortened V by 4 bases and J by 2 bases, and 12 bases separated the two germline ends. The CDR3 is 14 residues long. The CDR3 nucleotides read TGTGCCAGCAGTGTCAGGGTGAGGACCTACGAGCAGTACTTC. It codes for CASSVRVRTYEQYF.

This chain joins TRBV29-1 and TRBJ2-7; TRBD2 aligns across 10 bases. This CDR3 spans 15 amino acids. The V segment lost 2 bases and the J segment 1 base; nucleotides outside the gene matches: 5. Germline V gene data show CDR1 as SQVTM and CDR2 as ANQGSEA. The CDR3 sequence: CSVEYGTSESYEQYF. The CDR3 coding sequence is TGCAGCGTTGAATACGGGACTAGCGAATCCTACGAGCAGTACTTC.

V and J are TRBV10-3 and TRBJ1-1; possible D gene TRBD1, 6 bases. This CDR3 has 14 residues. V was pared by 10 bases and J by 4 bases, with 19 bases between. Germline V gene sequence: CDR1 ENHRY, CDR2 SYGVKD. The CDR3 is CATGGGSFGTEAFF. The CDR3 DNA follows: TGTGCCACCGGGGGGGGCTCCTTTGGCACTGAAGCTTTCTTT.

This clonotype was seen only a few times. The CDR3 protein is CSVAGRKNTEAFF. CDR3 coding DNA: TGCAGCGTTGCTGGCCGGAAGAACACTGAAGCTTTCTTT. V gene TRBV29-1 combines with J gene TRBJ1-1; D is undetermined. This CDR3 has 13 amino acids. V was pared by 4 bases and J by 1 base, with 10 bases between. Germline CDR1 SQVTM, CDR2 ANQGSEA. Complete variable domain (other parts from reference TRBV29-1 and TRBJ1-1): SAVISQKPSRDICQRGTSLTIQCQVDSQVTMMFWYRQQPGQSLTLIATANQGSEATYESGFVIDKFPISRPNLTFSTLTVSNMSPEDSSIYLCSVAGRKNTEAFFGQGTRLTVV.

This clonotype was seen repeatedly, ten times or more. The J gene is TRBJ1-1, the V gene TRBV7-9, with D possibly matching TRBD1 (6 bases). Trimming left V 4 bases short and J 4 bases short, with 13 bases between. This CDR3 has 14 residues. Germline-derived CDR1 and CDR2 are SEHNR and FQNEAQ (reference sequence). The CDR3 sequence: CASSSQTGRTEAFF. The CDR3 DNA sequence: TGTGCCAGCAGCTCGCAGACAGGACGCACTGAAGCTTTCTTT.

This chain links TRBV6-5 with TRBJ1-1, with unresolved D. Trimming removed 2 bases at V and 0 bases at J, with 10 bases between. Germline values: CDR1 MNHEY, CDR2 SVGAGI. This CDR3 region has 15 residues. The CDR3 coding sequence is TGTGCCAGCAGTTACCTGTTGACATTGAACACTGAAGCTTTCTTT. Amino acids: CASSYLLTLNTEAFF.

This clonotype appeared a few times. The chain recombines TRBV9 with TRBJ2-7; D is tentatively TRBD1 or TRBD2 (5 bases each). The CDR3 length is 14 residues. Germline V gene lookup returns CDR1 SGDLS and CDR2 YYNGEE. V lost 3 bases, J lost 3 bases, and 13 bases lay in between. Here the CDR3 DNA reads TGTGCCAGCAGCGAAAGGGGACGGGGCTACGAGCAGTACTTC. This sequence encodes CASSERGRGYEQYF.

V is TRBV6-9 and J is TRBJ1-2; possible D gene TRBD1, 6 bases. The germline V and J ends were trimmed by 4 bases and 0 bases, with 15 bases remaining between them. The CDR3 spans 16 residues. In germline, CDR1 is MNHGY, CDR2 SVAAGI. As DNA, the CDR3 is TGTGCCAGCAGTTCTTTTGACAGGAACCCTAACTATGGCTACACCTTC. This gives the protein CASSSFDRNPNYGYTF.

The chain uses TRBV12-3 or TRBV12-4 and TRBJ1-1; 7 bases align to TRBD1. CDR3 length equals 14 residues. V shed 5 bases and J 9 bases; nucleotides not matched to a gene: 12. The DNA for the CDR3 is TGTGCCAGCAGTCCCGGACAGGCGGGGGGTAAAGCTTTCTTT. Residues: CASSPGQAGGKAFF.

The chain couples TRBV19 to TRBJ2-5; D may be TRBD1 (5 bases). Trimming stripped 8 bases from V and 0 bases from J, with 19 bases between. Germline V CDR1 and CDR2: LNHDA, SQIVND (reference sequence). The CDR3 contains 16 residues. CDR3 nucleotide sequence: TGTGCCAGTGGCAAAGACAGTCAGAAGTACCAAGAGACCCAGTACTTC. Amino acid sequence: CASGKDSQKYQETQYF.

This clonotype was recorded a few times. The genes are TRBV11-2 and TRBJ2-3; 8 bases agree with TRBD2. The CDR3 extends over 16 amino acids. Losses at the gene ends were 0 bases for V and 4 bases for J; bases not matched to a gene: 6. Germline assignment: CDR1 SGHAT and CDR2 FQNNGV. The CDR3 bases are TGTGCCAGCAGCTTAGAGGGCGGACTAGCTGCAGATACGCAGTATTTT. Protein sequence: CASSLEGGLAADTQYF.

This clonotype showed up many times. The rearrangement uses TRBV2 and TRBJ2-2; weak D call: TRBD1 (6 bases). The V end lost 6 bases, the J end lost 3 bases, and 11 bases lay between the germline ends. The CDR3 loop spans 14 amino acids. Germline loops: CDR1 SNHLY, CDR2 FYNNEI. The CDR3, as DNA: TGTGCCAGCAGCCTGGACAGCCACACCGGGGAGCTGTTTTTT. It specifies CASSLDSHTGELFF. Drawing the rest from reference TRBV2 and TRBJ2-2, the complete variable domain is EPEVTQTPSHQVTQMGQEVILRCVPISNHLYFYWYRQILGQKVEFLVSFYNNEISEKSEIFDDQFSVERPDGSNFTLKIRSTKLEDSAMYFCASSLDSHTGELFFGEGSRLTVL.

The gene calls are TRBV6-5 and TRBJ1-1; weak D call: TRBD1 (5 bases). This CDR3 has 14 amino acids. Trimming left V 4 bases short and J 8 bases short, with 17 bases between. CDR1 MNHEY and CDR2 SVGAGI come from the germline V gene. CDR3 bases: TGTGCCAGCAGTTCCCAAGGGGTCCCCGGGGAAGCTTTCTTT. This encodes CASSSQGVPGEAFF.

This clonotype was seen at least ten times. The chain recombines TRBV6-1 with TRBJ1-1; D not certain. V was cut by 6 bases and J by 5 bases, with 4 bases left in between. CDR1 is MNHNS, CDR2 SASEGT, per germline. The CDR3 has 10 residues. The CDR3 protein is CASSRTEAFF. Written as DNA, the CDR3 is TGTGCCAGCAGCCGAACTGAAGCTTTCTTT.

This clonotype has at least ten counts. This chain connects TRBV2 to TRBJ2-5, with a possible D match to TRBD2 (6 bases). Germline loops: CDR1 SNHLY, CDR2 FYNNEI. Trimming stripped 7 bases from V and 2 bases from J, with 17 bases between. The CDR3 sequence is 15 residues long. The chain's CDR3 is CASTLTGAGQETQYF. CDR3 coding DNA: TGTGCCAGCACCCTAACCGGGGCGGGACAAGAGACCCAGTACTTC. The full variable domain, rest sourced from reference TRBV2 and TRBJ2-5, is EPEVTQTPSHQVTQMGQEVILRCVPISNHLYFYWYRQILGQKVEFLVSFYNNEISEKSEIFDDQFSVERPDGSNFTLKIRSTKLEDSAMYFCASTLTGAGQETQYFGPGTRLLVL.

J is TRBJ1-5 and V is TRBV5-1; 7 positions agree with TRBD1. This CDR3 has 15 amino acids. Looked up from germline, CDR1 is SGHRS and CDR2 is YFSETQ. The J segment lost 7 bases and the V segment lost 0 bases, leaving 7 bases of the junction unmatched. CDR3 bases: TGCGCCAGCAGCTTGGATGGACAGGCCACCCAGCCCCAGCATTTT. It translates to CASSLDGQATQPQHF.

The chain is built from TRBV12-3 or TRBV12-4 and TRBJ2-5; no definite D call. The CDR3 consists of 13 residues. Trimming removed 3 bases at V and 2 bases at J, with 7 bases between. CDR3 amino acids: CASSFLQQETQYF. CDR3 bases: TGTGCCAGCAGTTTTTTACAGCAAGAGACCCAGTACTTC.

The chain uses TRBV19 and TRBJ2-1; D call uncertain. The V gene lost 5 bases and the J gene lost 4 bases, with 9 bases spanning the gap. This CDR3 comprises 13 residues. Germline CDR1 is LNHDA and CDR2 is SQIVND (reference sequence). The chain's CDR3 is CASSGDFYNEQFF. Written as DNA, the CDR3 is TGTGCCAGTAGTGGGGATTTTTACAATGAGCAGTTCTTC.

This clonotype was seen only a few times. This rearrangement joins TRBV6-1 to TRBJ2-7; D is ambiguous. Trimming removed 6 bases from V and 4 bases from J, with 16 bases in between. Germline lookup yields CDR1 MNHNS and CDR2 SASEGT. This CDR3 has 14 amino acids. The CDR3: CASRYTAGLYEQYF. For the CDR3, the DNA is TGTGCCAGCAGATATACGGCTGGGCTTTACGAGCAGTACTTC.

This sequence joins TRBV6-1 and TRBJ1-5, with D uncertain. The ends were cut back, 0 bases at V and 0 bases at J, with 9 bases in the middle. This CDR3 is 16 amino acids long. Germline assignment: CDR1 MNHNS and CDR2 SASEGT. The CDR3 nucleotides read TGTGCCAGCAGTGAAGCAGGGAGGATTAGCAATCAGCCCCAGCATTTT. Its protein is CASSEAGRISNQPQHF.